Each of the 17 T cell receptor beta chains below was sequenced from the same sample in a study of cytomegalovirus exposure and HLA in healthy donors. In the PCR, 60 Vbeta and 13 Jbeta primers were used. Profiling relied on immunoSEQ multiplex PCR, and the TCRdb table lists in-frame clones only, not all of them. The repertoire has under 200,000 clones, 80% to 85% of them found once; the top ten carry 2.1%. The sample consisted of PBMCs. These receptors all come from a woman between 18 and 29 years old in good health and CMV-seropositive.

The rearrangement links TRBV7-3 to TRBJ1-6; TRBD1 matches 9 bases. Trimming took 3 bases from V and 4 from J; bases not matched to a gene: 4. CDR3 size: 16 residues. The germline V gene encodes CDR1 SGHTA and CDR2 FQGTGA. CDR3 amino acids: CASSLTGTGYNSPLHF. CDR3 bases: TGTGCCAGCAGCTTGACCGGGACAGGGTATAATTCACCCCTCCACTTT.

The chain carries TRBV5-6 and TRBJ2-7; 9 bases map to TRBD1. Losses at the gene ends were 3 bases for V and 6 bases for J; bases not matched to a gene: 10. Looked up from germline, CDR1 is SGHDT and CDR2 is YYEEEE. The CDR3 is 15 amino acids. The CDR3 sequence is CASSWGPGTGREQYF. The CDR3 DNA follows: TGTGCCAGCAGCTGGGGGCCCGGGACAGGGCGCGAGCAGTACTTC.

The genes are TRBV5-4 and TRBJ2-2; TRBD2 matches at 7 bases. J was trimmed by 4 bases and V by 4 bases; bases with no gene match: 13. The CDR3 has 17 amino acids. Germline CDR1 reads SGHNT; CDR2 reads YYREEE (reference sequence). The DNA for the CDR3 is TGTGCCAGCAGCAGGGGTCCGGGGGGAGGGAGCACCGGGGAGCTGTTTTTT. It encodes CASSRGPGGGSTGELFF.

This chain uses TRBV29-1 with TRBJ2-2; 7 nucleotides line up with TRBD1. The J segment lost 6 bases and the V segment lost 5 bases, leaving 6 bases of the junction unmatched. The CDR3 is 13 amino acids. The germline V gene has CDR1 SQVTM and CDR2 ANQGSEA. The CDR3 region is CSVFSTGAGELFF. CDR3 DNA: TGCAGCGTTTTCTCTACAGGGGCCGGGGAGCTGTTTTTT.

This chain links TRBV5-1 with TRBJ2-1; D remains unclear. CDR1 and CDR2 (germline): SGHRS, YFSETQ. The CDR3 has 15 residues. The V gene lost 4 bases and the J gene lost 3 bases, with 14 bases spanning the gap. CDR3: CASSPTSDIYNEQFF. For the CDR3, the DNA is TGCGCCAGCAGCCCGACCTCTGACATCTACAATGAGCAGTTCTTC. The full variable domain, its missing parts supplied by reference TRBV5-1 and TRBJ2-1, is KAGVTQTPRYLIKTRGQQVTLSCSPISGHRSVSWYQQTPGQGLQFLFEYFSETQRNKGNFPGRFSGRQFSNSRSEMNVSTLELGDSALYLCASSPTSDIYNEQFFGPGTRLTVL.

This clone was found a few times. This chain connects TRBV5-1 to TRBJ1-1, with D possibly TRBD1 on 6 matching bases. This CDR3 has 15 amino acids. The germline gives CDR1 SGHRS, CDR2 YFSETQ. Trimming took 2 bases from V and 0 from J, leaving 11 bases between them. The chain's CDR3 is CASSFTGIMNTEAFF. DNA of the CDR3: TGCGCCAGCAGCTTTACAGGGATCATGAACACTGAAGCTTTCTTT.

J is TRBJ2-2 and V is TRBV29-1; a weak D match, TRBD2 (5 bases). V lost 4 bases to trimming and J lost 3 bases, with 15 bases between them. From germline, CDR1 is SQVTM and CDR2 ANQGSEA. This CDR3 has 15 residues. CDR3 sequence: CSVAVLAGDTGELFF. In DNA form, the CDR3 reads TGCAGCGTTGCTGTGTTAGCCGGGGACACCGGGGAGCTGTTTTTT.

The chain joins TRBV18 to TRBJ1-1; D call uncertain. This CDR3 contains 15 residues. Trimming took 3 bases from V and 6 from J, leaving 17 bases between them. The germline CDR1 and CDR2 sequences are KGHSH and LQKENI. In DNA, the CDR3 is TGTGCCAGCTCACCCCGAATAGGCCCCGGGGCTGAAGCTTTCTTT. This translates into CASSPRIGPGAEAFF.

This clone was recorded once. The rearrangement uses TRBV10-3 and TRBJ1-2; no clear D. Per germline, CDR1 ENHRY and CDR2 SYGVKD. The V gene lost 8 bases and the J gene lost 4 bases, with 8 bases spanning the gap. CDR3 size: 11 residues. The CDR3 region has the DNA TGTGCCATCGGGGAGGGCTATGGCTACACCTTC. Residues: CAIGEGYGYTF.

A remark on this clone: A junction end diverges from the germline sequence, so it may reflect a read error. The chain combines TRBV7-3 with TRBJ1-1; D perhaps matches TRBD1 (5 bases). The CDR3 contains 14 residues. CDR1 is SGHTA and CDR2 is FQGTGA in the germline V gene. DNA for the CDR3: TGCGCCAGCAGCCCGACAGCTCTGAACACTGAAGCTTTCTTT. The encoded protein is CASSPTALNTEAFF.

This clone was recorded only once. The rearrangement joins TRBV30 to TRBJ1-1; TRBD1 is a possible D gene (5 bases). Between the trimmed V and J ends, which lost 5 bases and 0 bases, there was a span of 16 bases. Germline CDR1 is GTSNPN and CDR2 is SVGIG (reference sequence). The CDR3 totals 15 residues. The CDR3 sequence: CAWSSTAGLNTEAFF. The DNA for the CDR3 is TGTGCCTGGTCCTCGACTGCAGGGTTGAACACTGAAGCTTTCTTT. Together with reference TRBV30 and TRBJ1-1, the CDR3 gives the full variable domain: SQTIHQWPATLVQPVGSPLSLECTVEGTSNPNLYWYRQAAGRGLQLLFYSVGIGQISSEVPQNLSASRPQDRQFILSSKKLLLSDSGFYLCAWSSTAGLNTEAFFGQGTRLTVV.

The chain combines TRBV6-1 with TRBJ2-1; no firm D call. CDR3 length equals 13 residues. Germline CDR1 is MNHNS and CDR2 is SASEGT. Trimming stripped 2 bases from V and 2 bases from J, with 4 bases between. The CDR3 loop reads CASSENTYNEQFF. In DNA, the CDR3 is TGTGCCAGCAGTGAAAACACCTACAATGAGCAGTTCTTC.

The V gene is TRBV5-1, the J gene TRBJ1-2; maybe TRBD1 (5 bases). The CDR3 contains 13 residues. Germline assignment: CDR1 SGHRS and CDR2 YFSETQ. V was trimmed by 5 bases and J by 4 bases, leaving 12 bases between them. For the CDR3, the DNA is TGCGCCAGCAGGGTGACAGAAGGCTATGGCTACACCTTC. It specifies CASRVTEGYGYTF.

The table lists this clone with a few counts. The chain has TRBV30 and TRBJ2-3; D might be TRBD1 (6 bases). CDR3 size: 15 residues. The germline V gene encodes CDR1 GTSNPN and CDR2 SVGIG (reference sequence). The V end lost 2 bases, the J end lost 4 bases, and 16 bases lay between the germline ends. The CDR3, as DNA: TGTGCCTGGAGTAGGGCAGGGGCAGTGGCAGATACGCAGTATTTT. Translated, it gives CAWSRAGAVADTQYF.

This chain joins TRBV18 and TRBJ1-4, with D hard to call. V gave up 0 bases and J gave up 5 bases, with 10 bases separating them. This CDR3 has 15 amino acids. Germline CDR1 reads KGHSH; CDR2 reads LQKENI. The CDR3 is CASSPPETGNEKLFF. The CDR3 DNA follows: TGTGCCAGCTCACCACCAGAAACGGGGAATGAAAAACTGTTTTTT.

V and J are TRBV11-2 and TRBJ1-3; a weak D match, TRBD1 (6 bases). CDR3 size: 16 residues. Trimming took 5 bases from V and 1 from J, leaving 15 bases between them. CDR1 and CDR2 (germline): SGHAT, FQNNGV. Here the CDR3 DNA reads TGTGCCAGCAGCCCCATTTACAGGGCTTCTGGAAACACCATATATTTT. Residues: CASSPIYRASGNTIYF.

CDR3 nucleotide sequence: TGTGCCAGCAGTGACTCGATAGCGGGTACCGGGGAGCTGTTTTTT. Protein sequence: CASSDSIAGTGELFF. The rearrangement uses TRBV6-4 and TRBJ2-2, with TRBD2 identical over 7 bases. V was clipped by 0 bases and J by 5 bases; unmatched bases: 3. Germline V gene sequence: CDR1 MRHNA, CDR2 SNTAGT. This CDR3 is 15 amino acids long.